The following is a T cell receptor beta chain sequence with its context. Its antigen is unknown. Healthy individuals of Caucasian origin from Russia, aged about 6 to 100, served as donors. The use of a sample-barcoded 5' primer and a J-beta primer mix characterized a second PCR of roughly 7 to 12 cycles. Any given sample supplied a minimum of 3 million CDR3-containing paired-end reads. TCRdb ran MiXCR on the 5' RACE reads and lists one entry per CDR3 protein. Of around 1,000,000 distinct CDR3 sequences in the sample, approximately 26% were seen once. The sample belongs to a study of blood T cells in healthy people across ages. Findings of the study overall: Getting older went along with TCR beta diversity per million T cells dropping roughly linearly.

A further study also used this sample, focusing on T cells of mothers and their children.

Sequenced input: blood. The TCR sequence derives from a girl aged 2-15 years in good health.

For the CDR3, the DNA is TGTGCCAGCAGACAGATATCCGGGACAGGGATGGGCGAGCAGTACTTC. Amino acid sequence: CASRQISGTGMGEQYF. J is TRBJ2-7 and V is TRBV12-3 or TRBV12-4, with TRBD1 matching over 9 bases. Trimming took 6 bases from V and 6 from J; bases not matched to a gene: 15. CDR3 length: 16 amino acids.